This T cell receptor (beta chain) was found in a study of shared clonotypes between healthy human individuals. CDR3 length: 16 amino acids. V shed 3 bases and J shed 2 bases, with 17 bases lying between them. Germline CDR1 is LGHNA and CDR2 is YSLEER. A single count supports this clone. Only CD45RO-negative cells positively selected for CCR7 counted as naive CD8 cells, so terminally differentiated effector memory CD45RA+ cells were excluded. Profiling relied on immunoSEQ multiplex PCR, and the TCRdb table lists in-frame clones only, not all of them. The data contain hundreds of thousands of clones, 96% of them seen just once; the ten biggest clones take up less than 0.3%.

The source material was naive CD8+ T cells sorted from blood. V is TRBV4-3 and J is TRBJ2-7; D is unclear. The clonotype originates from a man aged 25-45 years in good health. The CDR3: CASSQGKFRRTYEQYF. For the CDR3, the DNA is TGCGCCAGCAGCCAGGGGAAATTTCGCCGGACCTACGAGCAGTACTTC.